The 27 T cell receptor beta chains presented below share a single source sample, sequenced in a study of CD8+ T cells in alopecia areata. Extraction of RNA preceded its reverse transcription into cDNA, which served as the sequencing template. Using immunoSEQ multiplex PCR, the repertoire was profiled, and TCRdb retains in-frame clones only, with some absent. This repertoire shows 100,000 to 150,000 clones, 49% found once; its top ten account for 18%. Source: CD8+ T cells sorted from blood, taken at week 0. The receptors were gathered from a human donor with alopecia areata.

The table lists this clone with a few counts. This specimen includes other DNA sequences encoding the same CDR3. The J gene is TRBJ1-1, the V gene TRBV6-5, with D possibly being TRBD1 (5 bases). This CDR3 comprises 14 residues. V was trimmed by 2 bases and J by 1 base, leaving 8 bases between them. The germline V gene has CDR1 MNHEY and CDR2 SVGAGI. The CDR3 nucleotides read TGTGCCAGCAGTTACGGGGGGGAGAACACTGAAGCTTTCTTT. This sequence encodes CASSYGGENTEAFF.

V gene TRBV27 combines with J gene TRBJ1-5; D might be TRBD1 (5 bases). Germline V gives CDR1 MNHEY, CDR2 SMNVEV (reference sequence). Trimming took off 3 bases at V and 3 bases at J, with 12 bases between the two ends. CDR3 length: 15 amino acids. The CDR3 loop reads CASSLQGNYNQPQHF. The CDR3 DNA follows: TGTGCCAGCAGTTTGCAGGGAAACTACAATCAGCCCCAGCATTTT.

This chain uses TRBV7-8 with TRBJ2-1; D may be TRBD2 (5 bases). Germline CDR1 reads SGHVS; CDR2 reads FQNEAQ. V lost 5 bases and J lost 5, with 7 bases in between. The CDR3 is made up of 12 amino acids. CDR3 loop: CASSLGDNEQFF. The CDR3 DNA sequence: TGTGCCAGCAGCCTCGGGGACAATGAGCAGTTCTTC. Full variable domain (missing parts from reference TRBV7-8 and TRBJ2-1): GAGVSQSPRYKVAKRGQDVALRCDPISGHVSLFWYQQALGQGPEFLTYFQNEAQLDKSGLPSDRFFAERPEGSVSTLKIQRTQQEDSAVYLCASSLGDNEQFFGPGTRLTVL.

The chain couples TRBV27 to TRBJ2-1, with D possibly being TRBD1 or TRBD2 (5 bases each). The CDR3 runs 14 residues. The V and J ends lost 5 bases and 6 bases respectively, with 14 bases between them. In germline, CDR1 is MNHEY, CDR2 SMNVEV (reference sequence). CDR3 in DNA: TGTGCCAGCAGTGGGACCTACGAGGCCAATGAGCAGTTCTTC. Amino acids: CASSGTYEANEQFF.

Comment on this clone: Other DNA sequences in this specimen translate into the identical CDR3. The chain carries TRBV27 and TRBJ1-5, with D hard to call. CDR3 length equals 14 residues. Trimming pared 3 bases from V and 2 bases from J, leaving 8 bases between. Germline V lookup: CDR1 MNHEY, CDR2 SMNVEV (reference sequence). The CDR3 loop is CASSLRQGNQPQHF. In nucleotides, the CDR3 is TGTGCCAGCAGTTTGAGGCAGGGCAATCAGCCCCAGCATTTT.

This clone was seen a few times. V gene TRBV10-3 combines with J gene TRBJ2-5; TRBD1 agrees at 10 bases. Germline CDR1 and CDR2: ENHRY and SYGVKD. The CDR3 totals 16 residues. Trimming at V came to 10 bases and at J to 4 bases, leaving 15 bases not matched to a gene. The CDR3 DNA reads TGTGCCAGTCTGCCCGGACAGGGGGGAACAGCAGAGACCCAGTACTTC. Its protein product is CASLPGQGGTAETQYF.

This clone appeared once. CDR3 sequence reads: CASSLRTGAVEQYF. The CDR3 coding sequence is TGTGCCAGCAGCCTTAGGACAGGGGCGGTCGAGCAGTACTTC. The chain recombines TRBV7-8 with TRBJ2-5; 9 bases match TRBD1. The J call could be wrong; TRBJ2-7 is a better fit for the DNA end. The CDR3 loop spans 14 amino acids. The germline V gene has CDR1 SGHVS and CDR2 FQNEAQ.

This clone was counted between two and nine times. This chain uses TRBV25-1 with TRBJ1-2; D is uncertain. The CDR3 extends over 13 amino acids. Trimming took off 2 bases at V and 3 bases at J, with 7 bases between the two ends. Germline V CDR1 and CDR2: MGHDK, SYGVNS. The CDR3 protein is CASSEQNHYGYTF. DNA of the CDR3: TGTGCCAGCAGTGAACAAAACCACTATGGCTACACCTTC.

The gene calls are TRBV6-6 and TRBJ2-7; D not resolved. The germline V gene has CDR1 MNHNY and CDR2 SVGAGI (reference sequence). Trimming removed 5 bases at V and 2 bases at J, with 10 bases between. This CDR3 is built from 13 residues. CDR3 residues: CASSATNPYEQYF. CDR3 sequence (DNA): TGTGCCAGCAGTGCTACTAACCCCTACGAGCAGTACTTC.

The chain has TRBV27 and TRBJ2-1; D is possibly TRBD1 (5 bases). The CDR3 contains 14 residues. V gave up 5 bases and J gave up 1 base, with 9 bases separating them. Germline CDR1 is MNHEY and CDR2 is SMNVEV (reference sequence). The CDR3 here is CASSPQGSYNEQFF. The CDR3, as DNA: TGTGCCAGCAGTCCTCAGGGATCCTACAATGAGCAGTTCTTC.

This clone was counted a few times. The chain carries TRBV5-4 and TRBJ2-5; 9 bases line up with TRBD2. J gave up 2 bases and V 4 bases, and 6 bases lay outside the gene matches. This CDR3 contains 15 residues. CDR1 and CDR2 (germline): SGHNT, YYREEE (reference sequence). The CDR3, as DNA: TGTGCCAGCAGCGCCCGACTAGCGGAGCAAGAGACCCAGTACTTC. This encodes CASSARLAEQETQYF.

V usage is TRBV5-1 and J usage is TRBJ2-1, with D perhaps matching TRBD2 (5 bases). Trimming removed 5 bases at V and 4 bases at J, with 13 bases between. The CDR3 has 14 amino acids. CDR1 and CDR2 from the germline V gene are SGHRS and YFSETQ. The CDR3 nucleotides are TGCGCCAGCAGACCGGGGATAGGATACAATGAGCAGTTCTTC. Its translation is CASRPGIGYNEQFF.

The genes are TRBV7-9 and TRBJ2-7; 9 nucleotides line up with TRBD2. V trimming: 5 bases; J trimming: 0 bases; junction bases outside the gene matches: 8. CDR1 and CDR2 (germline): SEHNR, FQNEAQ (reference sequence). The CDR3 has 16 residues. The CDR3 sequence: CASSQEGAGGSYEQYF. The CDR3, as DNA: TGTGCCAGCAGCCAAGAGGGAGCGGGGGGCTCCTACGAGCAGTACTTC.

J is TRBJ2-1 and V is TRBV29-1, with 11 bases aligning to TRBD2. CDR1 is SQVTM, CDR2 ANQGSEA, per germline. This CDR3 contains 16 residues. Losses at the gene ends were 1 base for V and 8 bases for J; bases not matched to a gene: 10. CDR3 amino acids: CSVEGFSGGALYEQFF. In DNA form, the CDR3 reads TGCAGCGTTGAAGGGTTTAGCGGGGGGGCCTTGTATGAGCAGTTCTTC.

The chain uses TRBV29-1 and TRBJ2-3; D may be TRBD1 (6 bases). Germline CDR1 is SQVTM and CDR2 is ANQGSEA. The CDR3 runs to 14 residues. Trimming took off 6 bases at V and 2 bases at J, with 15 bases between the two ends. The CDR3 loop reads CSVGTLVITDTQYF. The CDR3, as DNA: TGCAGCGTGGGGACACTGGTTATCACAGATACGCAGTATTTT.

This chain uses TRBV7-2 with TRBJ2-3, with 11 bases fitting TRBD1. Germline V gene data show CDR1 as SGHTA and CDR2 as FQGNSA. This CDR3 is built from 16 residues. V shed 4 bases, J shed 1 base, and the junction held 4 bases outside the gene matches. CDR3 in DNA: TGTGCCAGCAGCTCGTGGACAGGGGGCGGCACAGATACGCAGTATTTT. It yields the protein CASSSWTGGGTDTQYF.

This rearrangement joins TRBV7-2 to TRBJ2-7; TRBD1 matches at 8 bases. CDR1 and CDR2 from the germline V gene are SGHTA and FQGNSA. The CDR3 is 14 residues long. V shed 6 bases, J shed 2 bases, and the junction held 6 bases outside the gene matches. CDR3 DNA sequence: TGTGCCAGCAGATACGGACAGGGCCCCTACGAGCAGTACTTC. It specifies CASRYGQGPYEQYF.

This clone was observed a handful of times. V and J are TRBV11-2 and TRBJ2-1; D is perhaps TRBD1 (5 bases). Germline V gene sequence: CDR1 SGHAT, CDR2 FQNNGV. This CDR3 has 15 residues. Trimming removed 1 base from V and 2 bases from J, with 9 bases in between. The CDR3 loop reads CASSLVTGPYNEQFF. The CDR3 nucleotides are TGTGCCAGCAGCTTAGTAACAGGACCCTACAATGAGCAGTTCTTC.

The chain links TRBV29-1 to TRBJ2-5; 14 nucleotides line up with TRBD2. With V trimmed by 5 bases and J by 6 bases, 11 bases remained unmatched. The germline CDR1 and CDR2 sequences are SQVTM and ANQGSEA. This CDR3 is built from 16 residues. DNA for the CDR3: TGCAGCGTTAAGGGACTAGCGGGGGAGACTGGAAAGACCCAGTACTTC. Its protein is CSVKGLAGETGKTQYF.

This chain uses TRBV6-5 with TRBJ2-5; D is ambiguous. Per the germline V gene, CDR1 is MNHEY and CDR2 is SVGAGI. V lost 5 bases, J lost 4 bases, and 11 bases lay in between. The CDR3 runs 13 residues. The CDR3 reads CASSTRETETQYF. In nucleotides, the CDR3 is TGTGCCAGCAGTACGAGAGAAACAGAGACCCAGTACTTC.

Here the CDR3 reads CAWSPRGSTDTQYF. CDR3 coding DNA: TGTGCCTGGAGTCCCAGGGGAAGCACAGATACGCAGTATTTT. The chain recombines TRBV30 with TRBJ2-3; possible D gene TRBD1, 6 bases. The CDR3 length is 14 residues. Trimming removed 2 bases from V and 0 bases from J, with 9 bases in between. CDR1 is GTSNPN, CDR2 SVGIG, per germline (reference sequence).

This chain uses TRBV12-5 with TRBJ1-2; tentative D call: TRBD1 (6 bases). Deletions cut 5 bases from V and 2 bases from J, with 12 bases between. Germline-derived CDR1 and CDR2 are LGHNT and FRNRAP. The CDR3 has 14 residues. The CDR3 spells CASGPTGRNYGYTF. For the CDR3, the DNA is TGTGCTAGTGGTCCCACAGGGAGGAACTATGGCTACACCTTC. Based on the CDR3 plus reference TRBV12-5 and TRBJ1-2, the full variable domain is DARVTQTPRHKVTEMGQEVTMRCQPILGHNTVFWYRQTMMQGLELLAYFRNRAPLDDSGMPKDRFSAEMPDATLATLKIQPSEPRDSAVYFCASGPTGRNYGYTFGSGTRLTVV.

V usage is TRBV5-1 and J usage is TRBJ2-2; no clear D. The CDR3 runs 11 residues. The V and J ends lost 7 bases and 8 bases respectively, with 9 bases between them. Germline lookup yields CDR1 SGHRS and CDR2 YFSETQ. The CDR3 here is CASAATGELFF. CDR3 coding DNA: TGCGCCAGCGCCGCGACAGGGGAGCTGTTTTTT.

As concerns this clone: This sample also contains other DNA sequences that code for the same CDR3. This rearrangement joins TRBV29-1 to TRBJ2-7; D call uncertain. The V gene's germline CDR1 is SQVTM and CDR2 ANQGSEA. The CDR3 is 12 residues long. Trimming took off 1 base at V and 3 bases at J, with 7 bases between the two ends. CDR3 residues: CSVEGRYYEQYF. The CDR3 DNA follows: TGCAGCGTTGAAGGTAGGTACTACGAGCAGTACTTC.

This chain uses TRBV11-3 with TRBJ2-1; D perhaps matches TRBD1 (6 bases). The V gene's germline CDR1 is SGHNT and CDR2 YENEEA. Trimming pared 4 bases from V and 7 bases from J, leaving 8 bases between. The CDR3 contains 12 residues. CDR3 sequence reads: CASSSQGNEQFF. Written as DNA, the CDR3 is TGTGCCAGCAGCTCACAGGGAAATGAGCAGTTCTTC.

The chain carries TRBV27 and TRBJ2-7; 9 bases match TRBD1. The CDR3 runs to 14 residues. The trim removed 5 bases at V and 5 bases at J, leaving 7 bases unmatched. Germline V gene lookup returns CDR1 MNHEY and CDR2 SMNVEV (reference sequence). The CDR3 region is CASSAGTGINEQYF. CDR3 bases: TGTGCCAGCAGTGCCGGGACAGGGATCAACGAGCAGTACTTC.

This sequence joins TRBV27 and TRBJ1-5; D ambiguous. V lost 6 bases, J lost 9 bases, and 12 bases lay in between. Germline CDR1 MNHEY, CDR2 SMNVEV (reference sequence). The CDR3 has 12 residues. This chain's CDR3 is CASRGRLGPQHF. CDR3 sequence (DNA): TGTGCCAGCAGGGGTAGGCTCGGGCCCCAGCATTTT.